The subject of this entry is one T cell receptor beta chain. Its antigen is undetermined. Unmatched junction bases numbered 8, after V lost 2 bases and J lost 6 bases. The CDR3 consists of 15 residues. Germline CDR1 reads MNHEY; CDR2 reads SVGAGI. The investigators reverse transcribed all of the isolated RNA, so they sequenced expressed TCRB transcripts. TCRdb keeps only in-frame clones here, not all; method: immunoSEQ multiplex PCR. The sample contains roughly 230,000 clones, over 8.5% of which appear only once. The entry originates in a study of beta chain features in type 1 diabetes. Study-wide results and caveats: In every one of the four CD4+ subsets, TCRB CDR3s were moderately but significantly shorter in Type 1 diabetes patients. Because the template was cDNA, high-expressing cells might be over-represented. VDJ junctions from patients with type 1 diabetes contained fewer insertions and more deletions.

The sequenced sample was naive CD4+ T cells from blood. V usage is TRBV6-5 and J usage is TRBJ1-1; 8 nucleotides agree with TRBD1. This TCR came from a woman younger than 30 in good health. CDR3: CASSYPGQGGAEAFF. In DNA, the CDR3 is TGTGCCAGCAGTTACCCCGGACAGGGAGGGGCTGAAGCTTTCTTT.